These 13 T cell receptor beta chains were all obtained from the same sample, sequenced in a study of T cells expressing NK-cell markers. TCRdb reanalyzed the 5' RACE reads and collapses them to one entry per CDR3 protein, without DNA. This sample contains about half a million distinct CDR3 sequences. The sequencing sample was made of blood T cells: a sorted CD56 or NKG2C T cell subset, CD4+ or CD8+ T cells, or bulk PBMC T cells (not recorded which). The receptors were gathered from a woman in her forties or fifties in good health.

The gene calls are TRBV29-1 and TRBJ2-3; TCRdb's D gene call, TRBD1, goes unchecked for lack of DNA. The germline V gene encodes CDR1 SQVTM and CDR2 ANQGSEA. The CDR3 runs to 14 residues. CDR3 region: CSVSGGQRTDTQYF.

The chain recombines TRBV19 with TRBJ2-7; TCRdb outputs TRBD1, but without DNA this stays unchecked. The CDR3 is made up of 15 amino acids. CDR1 is LNHDA, CDR2 SQIVND, per germline (reference sequence). CDR3 in amino acids: CASSSRGQGGYEQYF.

The chain has TRBV10-3 and TRBJ2-2; lacking DNA, the TRBD2 call made by TCRdb goes unchecked. This CDR3 region has 17 residues. CDR1 is ENHRY and CDR2 is SYGVKD in the germline V gene. Here the CDR3 reads CAISERALAGDTGELFF.

The chain links TRBV4-2 to TRBJ1-3. CDR3 length: 16 amino acids. Germline V gene lookup returns CDR1 LGHNA and CDR2 YNFKEQ. The CDR3 spells CASSQDPGTLGNTIYF.

The J gene is TRBJ2-5, the V gene TRBV20-1; TCRdb returns TRBD1, unconfirmable since there is no DNA. CDR3 length: 14 amino acids. The V gene's germline CDR1 is DFQATT and CDR2 SNEGSKA (reference sequence). The CDR3 loop reads CSAPPWRGQETQYF.

The chain employs TRBV25-1 and TRBJ1-5; TCRdb's D call of TRBD1 is untestable without DNA. Germline lookup yields CDR1 MGHDK and CDR2 SYGVNS. This CDR3 spans 15 amino acids. The CDR3 here is CASSESGAGNQPQHF.

CDR3 region: CSARTGEIYGYTF. This sequence joins TRBV20-1 and TRBJ1-2; with no DNA, the TCRdb D assignment of TRBD1 cannot be verified. The CDR3 is 13 amino acids. From germline, CDR1 is DFQATT and CDR2 SNEGSKA (reference sequence).

The chain recombines TRBV20-1 with TRBJ2-1; TCRdb selects TRBD2, and the lack of DNA leaves this call unchecked. The CDR3 consists of 15 residues. CDR1 and CDR2 from the germline V gene are DFQATT and SNEGSKA (reference sequence). The CDR3: CSASRREGRNNEQFF.

V is TRBV5-1 and J is TRBJ2-3; without DNA, the TCRdb call of TRBD2 cannot be checked. The CDR3 extends over 18 amino acids. Germline V gene lookup returns CDR1 SGHRS and CDR2 YFSETQ. CDR3: CASSPGLAGVISTDTQYF.

The V gene is TRBV12-3 or TRBV12-4, the J gene TRBJ2-2; TCRdb selects TRBD2, and the lack of DNA leaves this call unchecked. The CDR3 sequence is 18 residues long. The chain's CDR3 is CASSFLPGSLGNTGELFF.

The V call is TRBV21-1, the J call TRBJ2-1; there is no DNA to check the TCRdb D call of TRBD2. TRBV21-1 corresponds to a pseudogene. This CDR3 region has 19 residues. The CDR3: CASSKGGEPGTRGYNEQFF.

The genes are TRBV11-2 and TRBJ2-2; TCRdb's assignment of TRBD1 cannot be checked, as there is no DNA. The CDR3 spans 13 residues. Germline loops: CDR1 SGHAT, CDR2 FQNNGV. The CDR3 is CASSSRGTGELFF. The complete variable domain, with remaining parts taken from reference TRBV11-2 and TRBJ2-2, reads EAGVAQSPRYKIIEKRQSVAFWCNPISGHATLYWYQQILGQGPKLLIQFQNNGVVDDSQLPKDRFSAERLKGVDSTLKIQPAKLEDSAVYLCASSSRGTGELFFGEGSRLTVL.

The chain employs TRBV4-1 and TRBJ2-7; TCRdb lists TRBD1, though no DNA is available to test this call. In germline, CDR1 is MGHRA, CDR2 YSYEKL. This CDR3 contains 13 residues. The CDR3 protein is CASRRTGGYEQYF.